This T cell receptor beta chain comes out of a study of T-cell memory formation after mild COVID-19 (dated by TCRdb to the early 2020s). Regarding the research as a whole: TCR sequence clusters from the two donors were found to be largely donor specific. The cohort comprised two young, previously healthy adult volunteers, one female and one male. Longitudinal TCRalpha and TCRbeta repertoire sequencing tracked T-cell clones expanding and contracting after mild COVID-19 in two donors. General conclusions and limits of the study: Contracting CD4+ clones turned up mainly in the CM and EM memory subsets, whereas EMRA was where CD8+ clones were enriched. The detection of some responding clones in pre-infection memory suggests that pre-existing cross-reactive memory T cells joined the SARS-CoV-2 response. Clones contracting from day 15 to 85 had balanced CD4/CD8 phenotypes, while a second wave expanding from day 15 to 37 was biased towards CD4+. SARS-CoV-2 specificity was not confirmed for the second-wave clones peaking on day 37. Only a couple of mild cases were covered by the study, and larger cohorts that include severe cases with pre-infection samples were considered necessary.

Ficoll-Paque density gradient centrifugation was used to isolate PBMCs. The reads were generated on an Illumina NovaSeq 6000. TCRalpha and TCRbeta cDNA libraries were constructed by 5'RACE with constant-segment primers, with sample barcodes and unique molecular identifiers being introduced. RNA was extracted from every sample with Trizol reagent. Library amplification was performed in two PCR steps, and a second sample barcode and Illumina TruSeq adapters were introduced in the second step. Sequencing of libraries was performed on an Illumina NovaSeq with 2 x 150 bp paired-end reads. In the source study's methods: With migec v1.2.7, reads were demultiplexed and then collapsed into UMI-guided consensus sequences. Using mixcr v2.1.11, UMI consensuses were aligned to TRA and TRB V and J templates and then assembled into clonotypes. Expanded or contracted clonotypes were those called significant by both edgeR and NoisET, with noise models trained on biological replicates. edgeR calls used a false discovery rate-adjusted p below 0.01 and a log2 fold-change threshold of 1. As an exploratory analysis of dynamics, max-normalized trajectories of the 1000 most abundant clonotypes were examined with PCA combined with hierarchical clustering. Separately sequenced CD4+ and CD8+ repertoires were used to assign the CD4 or CD8 phenotype of responding clones. The public sequencing data were trimmed at Q25 with fastp and processed into clonotypes with MiXCR by TCRdb, which kept only in-frame beta chains. Merged by CDR3 protein, the rows form single entries marked with the most common genes and DNA. V and J calls and clone size were set by TCRdb, not the authors. A total of 300,000 to 350,000 distinct CDR3 sequences appear in this sample, roughly a fifth of them only once. 20% to 25% of the sample is in the top ten clones.

The CDR3 covers 13 residues, taking in both the cysteine and the phenylalanine. Only the CDR3 part of the read is kept: 39 bases, read in frame from the first base. V is pared back by 6 bases and J by 0 bases, with 8 bases lying between the germline termini. As encoded in the germline V gene (reference sequence), CDR1 is DFQATT while CDR2 is SNEGSKA. This clonotype was detected a few times. It lacks a known antigen. Base qualities are not recorded, but no much larger clone differs from it by a single base. The chain couples TRBV20-1 to TRBJ2-2; the D segment cannot be called with confidence. Specimen: PBMCs or a T cell subset sorted from them (not recorded which). This TCR was sampled from a man between 18 and 29 years old who had mild COVID-19 (a few samples of this study predate the infection). The sample titles of this study are shuffled in the database, so cell type and time point are left out; the donor was told from shared clones. The CDR3 reads as follows: CSAWPANTGELFF. The DNA is as follows: TGCAGTGCGTGGCCCGCGAACACCGGGGAGCTGTTTTTT.